Sequencing of this T cell receptor beta chain was carried out in a study of control samples from healthy donors and cancer patients. The CDR3 length is 16 residues. The V segment lost 5 bases and the J segment 4 bases; nucleotides outside the gene matches: 12. CDR1 and CDR2 from the germline V gene are SEHNR and FQNEAQ (reference sequence). Profiled with immunoSEQ multiplex PCR; TCRdb holds only in-frame clones, not every one. The sample carries some 120,000 clones, roughly 94% recorded once. V usage is TRBV7-9 and J usage is TRBJ1-1, with 8 bases that match TRBD1. This receptor was identified in a young man in good health. The sequencing input was blood. The CDR3 nucleotides are TGTGCCAGCAGCCCTATGGGGAACAGGGGGATCACTGAAGCTTTCTTT. Translated: CASSPMGNRGITEAFF.